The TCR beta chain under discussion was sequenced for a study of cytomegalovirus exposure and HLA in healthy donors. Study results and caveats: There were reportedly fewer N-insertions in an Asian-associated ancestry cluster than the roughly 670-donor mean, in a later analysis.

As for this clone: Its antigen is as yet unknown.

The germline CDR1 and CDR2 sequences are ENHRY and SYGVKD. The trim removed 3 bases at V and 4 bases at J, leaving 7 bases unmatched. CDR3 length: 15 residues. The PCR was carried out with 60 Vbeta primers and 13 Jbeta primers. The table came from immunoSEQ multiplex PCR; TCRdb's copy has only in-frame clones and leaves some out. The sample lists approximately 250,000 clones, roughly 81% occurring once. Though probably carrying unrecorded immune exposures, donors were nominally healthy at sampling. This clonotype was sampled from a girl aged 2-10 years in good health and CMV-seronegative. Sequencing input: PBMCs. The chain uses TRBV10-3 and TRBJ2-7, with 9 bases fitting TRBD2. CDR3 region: CAISEGAGGSYEQYF. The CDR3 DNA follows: TGTGCCATCAGTGAAGGCGCGGGGGGGAGTTACGAGCAGTACTTC.